A selection of T cell receptor beta chains follows, all from one sample in a study of T cells in Graves' hyperthyroidism and ophthalmopathy. MiXCR, run by TCRdb on the multiplex PCR reads, gives a single entry per CDR3 protein. The profile shows about half a million distinct CDR3 sequences, just under 20% of them singletons. Sequencing used blood. These receptor sequences come from a middle-aged man with Graves' ophthalmopathy. The conserved cysteine and the conserved F or W are not part of the CDR3 here. The order of the fields is V gene, D gene, J gene, CDR3 protein. The D gene is left open where the match is weak.

v_call: TRBV28; d_call: TRBD2; j_call: TRBJ2-1; cdr3_aa: ASSLLTSGDDEQF
v_call: TRBV20-1; d_call: -; j_call: TRBJ1-1; cdr3_aa: SAGNGQKMNTEAF
v_call: TRBV20-1; d_call: TRBD1; j_call: TRBJ1-1; cdr3_aa: SAEGQIRTEAF
v_call: TRBV6-1; d_call: TRBD1; j_call: TRBJ1-1; cdr3_aa: ASSNPGQGRIAF
v_call: TRBV7-3; d_call: TRBD1; j_call: TRBJ2-3; cdr3_aa: ASSLPGGSTDTQY
v_call: TRBV7-9; d_call: -; j_call: TRBJ1-5; cdr3_aa: ASSPLSVNQPQH
v_call: TRBV6-1; d_call: TRBD2; j_call: TRBJ2-7; cdr3_aa: ASSSTGTSGGAYEQY
v_call: TRBV29-1; d_call: -; j_call: TRBJ2-7; cdr3_aa: SVESGQGDEQY
v_call: TRBV13; d_call: TRBD2; j_call: TRBJ2-1; cdr3_aa: ASSSLAGDYNEQF
v_call: TRBV6-1; d_call: -; j_call: TRBJ2-1; cdr3_aa: ASSTGANNEQF